This T cell receptor beta chain derives from a study of blood T cell repertoires in COVID-19. Data came from immunoSEQ multiplex PCR; TCRdb stores just in-frame clones and leaves some out. The sample records 200,000 to 300,000 clones, over 65% being singletons. Only a few counts were recorded for this clone. The identical CDR3 is also encoded by other nucleotide sequences in the sample. The CDR3 consists of 12 residues. Germline V gene data show CDR1 as LGHDT and CDR2 as YNNKEL (reference sequence). The germline V and J ends were trimmed by 3 bases and 7 bases, with 10 bases remaining between them. The specimen sequenced was peripheral blood. V is TRBV3-1 (or the pseudogene TRBV3-2) and J is TRBJ2-7; tentative D call: TRBD2 (6 bases). This clonotype was obtained from a woman of 80 years or more with acute or convalescent COVID-19. Here the CDR3 DNA reads TGTGCCAGCAGCCACCCCGGAGGGGAGCAGTACTTC. This encodes CASSHPGGEQYF.